This entry lists 30 T cell receptor beta chains sequenced from one sample in a study of blood T cell repertoires in COVID-19. TCRdb keeps only in-frame clones here, not all; method: immunoSEQ multiplex PCR. This table has fewer than 95,000 clones, about 78% appearing once. Sequenced: peripheral blood. These receptors were obtained from a woman over 75 with acute or convalescent COVID-19.

This clone occurred a few times. At the DNA level, this CDR3 is encoded by other sequences in the same sample as well. The chain is built from TRBV11-2 and TRBJ2-5; D perhaps matches TRBD1 (6 bases). Germline CDR1 is SGHAT and CDR2 is FQNNGV. The germline V and J ends were trimmed by 3 bases and 6 bases, with 11 bases remaining between them. This CDR3 has 13 residues. The CDR3 is CASSFTDRQTQYF. The CDR3 region has the DNA TGTGCCAGCAGCTTTACGGACAGACAGACCCAGTACTTC.

The CDR3 spells CATTSQANTEAFF. The CDR3 DNA reads TGTGCCACCACTTCGCAGGCGAACACTGAAGCTTTCTTT. J is TRBJ1-1 and V is TRBV19; D is unresolved. CDR3 length equals 13 residues. V was shortened by 10 bases and J by 1 base, with 13 bases between the two germline ends. Germline V lookup: CDR1 LNHDA, CDR2 SQIVND (reference sequence).

The V gene is TRBV3-1 (or the pseudogene TRBV3-2), the J gene TRBJ2-5; TRBD2 aligns across 8 bases. Germline values: CDR1 LGHDT, CDR2 YNNKEL (reference sequence). The CDR3 has 18 amino acids. The J segment lost 2 bases and the V segment lost 2 bases, leaving 13 bases of the junction unmatched. DNA for the CDR3: TGTGCCAGCAGCCAATCCTTTGTCCTAGCGGGTAATCAAGAGACCCAGTACTTC. It is translated as CASSQSFVLAGNQETQYF.

The chain uses TRBV30 and TRBJ1-1, with a weak D call TRBD1 (6 bases). CDR1 is GTSNPN, CDR2 SVGIG, per germline (reference sequence). With 7 bases removed from V and 5 bases from J, the gap between germline ends came to 17 bases. This CDR3 region has 13 residues. The CDR3 here is CASHWGQNTEAFF. The CDR3 region has the DNA TGTGCCTCCCACTGGGGGCAGAATACTGAAGCTTTCTTT.

J is TRBJ2-7 and V is TRBV4-3; D perhaps matches TRBD1 (5 bases). This CDR3 region has 14 residues. V was trimmed by 0 bases and J by 3 bases, leaving 9 bases between them. CDR1 is LGHNA, CDR2 YSLEER, per germline. The CDR3 bases are TGCGCCAGCAGCCAAGACAGGGTTCTCTACGAGCAGTACTTC. Amino acids: CASSQDRVLYEQYF.

A word on this clone: A read error may produce the germline difference seen at one junction end. The sample contains more than one DNA sequence encoding this CDR3. J is TRBJ2-2 and V is TRBV9; 9 bases match TRBD2. The CDR3 consists of 17 residues. The germline CDR1 and CDR2 sequences are SGDLS and YYNGEE. CDR3: CASRVEAGGPASGELFF. The CDR3 DNA reads TGTGCCAGCCGCGTCGAGGCGGGGGGGCCGGCATCCGGGGAGCTGTTTTTT. Full variable domain (missing parts from reference TRBV9 and TRBJ2-2): DSGVTQTPKHLITATGQRVTLRCSPRSGDLSVYWYQQSLDQGLQFLIQYYNGEERAKGNILERFSAQQFPDLHSELNLSSLELGDSALYFCASRVEAGGPASGELFFGEGSRLTVL.

This chain joins TRBV30 and TRBJ1-1; perhaps TRBD1 as D (5 bases). V shed 0 bases and J shed 4 bases, with 9 bases lying between them. This CDR3 is 13 amino acids long. In germline, CDR1 is GTSNPN, CDR2 SVGIG (reference sequence). CDR3 loop: CAWSVTDSTEAFF. CDR3 coding DNA: TGTGCCTGGAGTGTAACCGACAGCACTGAAGCTTTCTTT.

Here the CDR3 DNA reads TGTGCCAGCAGTCAAATCGGGGGGACCCAGTACTTC. Translation gives CASSQIGGTQYF. The rearrangement links TRBV27 to TRBJ2-5, with D maybe TRBD2 (6 bases). There are 12 residues in the CDR3. Trimming stripped 5 bases from V and 7 bases from J, with 11 bases between. Per germline, CDR1 MNHEY and CDR2 SMNVEV (reference sequence).

This rearrangement joins TRBV5-1 to TRBJ2-5, with 10 bases that match TRBD1. This CDR3 contains 14 residues. Trimming removed 4 bases from V and 3 bases from J; junction bases left unmatched: 3. The germline V gene encodes CDR1 SGHRS and CDR2 YFSETQ. The CDR3 DNA reads as TGCGCCAGCAGCCCGGGGACAGGGGAAGAGACCCAGTACTTC. Translating gives CASSPGTGEETQYF. Full variable domain (rest looked up from reference TRBV5-1 and TRBJ2-5): KAGVTQTPRYLIKTRGQQVTLSCSPISGHRSVSWYQQTPGQGLQFLFEYFSETQRNKGNFPGRFSGRQFSNSRSEMNVSTLELGDSALYLCASSPGTGEETQYFGPGTRLLVL.

A single count supports this clone. The chain is built from TRBV9 and TRBJ1-1; D might be TRBD1 (5 bases). V lost 0 bases and J 4 bases, leaving 10 bases between the germline ends. The CDR3 runs to 14 residues. Germline V gene sequence: CDR1 SGDLS, CDR2 YYNGEE. The CDR3 nucleotides are TGTGCCAGCAGCGTAGGCCCGGGGGGCACTGAAGCTTTCTTT. Translation: CASSVGPGGTEAFF.

The table lists this clone with a count of one. The chain carries TRBV5-4 and TRBJ2-7; possible D gene TRBD2, 7 bases. Germline values: CDR1 SGHNT, CDR2 YYREEE (reference sequence). With 4 bases removed from V and 7 bases from J, the gap between germline ends came to 18 bases. There are 14 residues in the CDR3. The CDR3 reads CASSPSRGAREQYF. The CDR3, as DNA: TGTGCCAGCAGCCCCTCCCGGGGGGCGCGGGAGCAGTACTTC.

The table lists this clone with a count of one. This chain links TRBV5-4 with TRBJ2-7; a possible D gene is TRBD2 (7 bases). In germline, CDR1 is SGHNT, CDR2 YYREEE (reference sequence). V was pared by 0 bases and J by 4 bases, with 14 bases between. This CDR3 is 15 amino acids long. The CDR3 coding sequence is TGTGCCAGCAGCTTGGGTAGGGGGGGCCAATACGAGCAGTACTTC. It codes for CASSLGRGGQYEQYF.

Only one count was recorded for this clone. V usage is TRBV19 and J usage is TRBJ1-1; D is undetermined. Per the germline V gene, CDR1 is LNHDA and CDR2 is SQIVND (reference sequence). The V end was cut by 3 bases, the J end by 4 bases, with 15 bases between. The CDR3 has 15 residues. The chain's CDR3 is CASSIFVKSGTEAFF. CDR3 DNA sequence: TGTGCCAGTAGTATTTTTGTAAAATCGGGCACTGAAGCTTTCTTT.

The CDR3 loop reads CASSEVFRATQYF. Written as DNA, the CDR3 is TGTGCCAGCAGTGAAGTCTTCAGGGCGACCCAGTACTTC. V gene TRBV2 combines with J gene TRBJ2-5; TRBD1 might be the D (5 bases). This CDR3 region has 13 residues. V was cut by 1 base and J by 7 bases, with 10 bases left in between. Germline CDR1 and CDR2: SNHLY and FYNNEI. Using reference TRBV2 and TRBJ2-5 for the parts outside the CDR3, the full variable domain is EPEVTQTPSHQVTQMGQEVILRCVPISNHLYFYWYRQILGQKVEFLVSFYNNEISEKSEIFDDQFSVERPDGSNFTLKIRSTKLEDSAMYFCASSEVFRATQYFGPGTRLLVL.

V and J are TRBV9 and TRBJ1-4; D gene unclear. The germline V and J ends were trimmed by 1 base and 1 base, with 8 bases remaining between them. Germline lookup yields CDR1 SGDLS and CDR2 YYNGEE. The CDR3 totals 15 residues. CDR3 nucleotide sequence: TGTGCCAGCAGCGTATCCGGGTTAACTAATGAAAAACTGTTTTTT. This codes for CASSVSGLTNEKLFF.

The V gene is TRBV5-1, the J gene TRBJ1-6, with D perhaps matching TRBD1 (6 bases). Deletions cut 2 bases from V and 7 bases from J, with 16 bases between. The germline CDR1 and CDR2 sequences are SGHRS and YFSETQ. There are 16 residues in the CDR3. In DNA, the CDR3 is TGCGCCAGCAGCTTTTCTGGGCAGGGGATGAATTCACCCCTCCACTTT. Protein product: CASSFSGQGMNSPLHF.

The V and J genes are TRBV3-1 (or the pseudogene TRBV3-2) and TRBJ1-4; TRBD1 is a possible D gene (5 bases). The V end was cut by 3 bases, the J end by 6 bases, with 11 bases between. Looked up from germline, CDR1 is LGHDT and CDR2 is YNNKEL (reference sequence). The CDR3 has 14 residues. CDR3 residues: CASSQRSRDEKLFF. Here the CDR3 DNA reads TGTGCCAGCAGCCAGAGGTCCAGGGATGAAAAACTGTTTTTT.

The rearrangement links TRBV14 to TRBJ1-2; D perhaps matches TRBD1 (5 bases). This CDR3 has 16 residues. Germline loops: CDR1 SGHDN, CDR2 FVKESK. With 0 bases removed from V and 4 bases from J, the gap between germline ends came to 15 bases. The chain's CDR3 is CASSQDGGSRGYGYTF. The CDR3 coding sequence is TGTGCCAGCAGCCAAGATGGGGGGTCGCGGGGCTATGGCTACACCTTC.

CDR3 amino acids: CASRSQGYNEQFF. CDR3 bases: TGCGCCAGCAGGAGCCAGGGGTACAATGAGCAGTTCTTC. The chain joins TRBV5-1 to TRBJ2-1; D may be TRBD1 (6 bases). Germline CDR1 reads SGHRS; CDR2 reads YFSETQ. The CDR3 is 13 residues long. V shed 5 bases and J shed 4 bases, with 10 bases lying between them.

This clone was seen a handful of times. J is TRBJ1-2 and V is TRBV6-5; TRBD1 matches at 7 bases. V lost 6 bases and J lost 2; bases outside the gene matches: 3. The CDR3 has 13 residues. Germline lookup yields CDR1 MNHEY and CDR2 SVGAGI. DNA for the CDR3: TGTGCCAGCAGACAGGGGTCCAACTATGGCTACACCTTC. Translated: CASRQGSNYGYTF.

DNA for the CDR3: TGTGCCAGCAGTGAACTCAGAATCTATGGCTACACCTTC. This sequence encodes CASSELRIYGYTF. The chain combines TRBV2 with TRBJ1-2; D gene unclear. Germline CDR1 reads SNHLY; CDR2 reads FYNNEI. The ends were cut back, 2 bases at V and 4 bases at J, with 8 bases in the middle. The CDR3 is 13 amino acids.

V usage is TRBV30 and J usage is TRBJ1-5; the D gene is possibly TRBD1 (6 bases). With 4 bases removed from V and 4 bases from J, the gap between germline ends came to 17 bases. Per the germline V gene, CDR1 is GTSNPN and CDR2 is SVGIG (reference sequence). This CDR3 has 15 residues. CDR3 amino acids: CAWNNGAGVNQPQHF. The CDR3 nucleotides read TGTGCCTGGAATAATGGTGCAGGGGTAAATCAGCCCCAGCATTTT.

This clone has just a few counts. The chain employs TRBV18 and TRBJ1-2; 10 bases match TRBD1. Germline values: CDR1 KGHSH, CDR2 LQKENI. The CDR3 contains 14 residues. The V and J ends lost 8 bases and 0 bases, in that order; junction bases with no gene match: 3. The CDR3 loop reads CASTGQGANYGYTF. The CDR3 nucleotides are TGTGCCAGCACCGGACAGGGGGCTAACTATGGCTACACCTTC.

This clone was picked up a small number of times. The chain employs TRBV15 and TRBJ1-6; 9 nucleotides agree with TRBD1. Looked up from germline, CDR1 is LNHNV and CDR2 is YYDKDF (reference sequence). V shed 3 bases and J 7 bases; nucleotides not matched to a gene: 4. CDR3 size: 15 residues. Written as DNA, the CDR3 is TGTGCCACCAGCAGGACTGGGACAGGGAATTCACCCCTCCACTTT. It encodes CATSRTGTGNSPLHF.

This sequence joins TRBV5-1 and TRBJ1-1; D gene uncertain. This CDR3 contains 14 residues. The V gene lost 2 bases and the J gene lost 3 bases, with 11 bases spanning the gap. Germline assignment: CDR1 SGHRS and CDR2 YFSETQ. CDR3 loop: CASSLDRADTEAFF. Here the CDR3 DNA reads TGCGCCAGCAGCTTAGATCGAGCGGACACTGAAGCTTTCTTT.

The rearrangement links TRBV18 to TRBJ1-1; 7 bases fit TRBD1. V was clipped by 4 bases and J by 3 bases; unmatched bases: 2. The germline V gene encodes CDR1 KGHSH and CDR2 LQKENI. This CDR3 spans 13 amino acids. CDR3 sequence reads: CASSRGQDTEAFF. DNA for the CDR3: TGTGCCAGCTCACGTGGACAGGACACTGAAGCTTTCTTT.

The J gene is TRBJ1-2, the V gene TRBV7-2; 7 positions agree with TRBD1. V lost 5 bases and J lost 2; bases outside the gene matches: 8. CDR1 is SGHTA and CDR2 is FQGNSA in the germline V gene. This CDR3 is 15 amino acids long. CDR3 nucleotides: TGTGCCAGCAGCCTCGACAGGGCTTCAAACTATGGCTACACCTTC. This gives the protein CASSLDRASNYGYTF. Variable domain in full (rest from reference TRBV7-2 and TRBJ1-2): GAGVSQSPSNKVTEKGKDVELRCDPISGHTALYWYRQSLGQGLEFLIYFQGNSAPDKSGLPSDRFSAERTGGSVSTLTIQRTQQEDSAVYLCASSLDRASNYGYTFGSGTRLTVV.

The chain couples TRBV7-2 to TRBJ2-5; D uncertain. V was pared by 7 bases and J by 0 bases, with 9 bases between. Looked up from germline, CDR1 is SGHTA and CDR2 is FQGNSA. The CDR3 extends over 13 amino acids. This chain's CDR3 is CASKEQNQETQYF. In nucleotides, the CDR3 is TGTGCCAGCAAGGAACAGAACCAAGAGACCCAGTACTTC.

The chain carries TRBV2 and TRBJ2-7, with 8 bases that match TRBD1. CDR1 is SNHLY, CDR2 FYNNEI, per germline. The V segment lost 7 bases and the J segment 7 bases; nucleotides outside the gene matches: 12. This CDR3 has 14 amino acids. This chain's CDR3 is CASNRGQESGEQYF. CDR3 nucleotides: TGTGCCAGCAATAGGGGACAGGAGTCAGGAGAGCAGTACTTC.

This clone has just one count. This chain uses TRBV3-1 (or the pseudogene TRBV3-2) with TRBJ1-1, with 7 bases matching TRBD1. Per the germline V gene, CDR1 is LGHDT and CDR2 is YNNKEL (reference sequence). The CDR3 is 15 amino acids. V lost 4 bases, J lost 0 bases, and 5 bases stayed unmatched. This CDR3 reads CASSPSDRLNTEAFF. CDR3 nucleotide sequence: TGTGCCAGCAGCCCCTCGGACAGGTTGAACACTGAAGCTTTCTTT.